A selection of T cell receptor beta chains follows, all from one sample in a study of cytomegalovirus exposure and HLA in healthy donors. The method was immunoSEQ multiplex PCR; TCRdb's version includes in-frame clones alone and lacks a portion of them. The table has over 150,000 clones, nearly 90% seen once. Sequencing used PBMCs. These receptors were obtained from a woman between 18 and 29 years old in good health and CMV-seropositive. Both conserved end residues are part of each CDR3. D genes are given only for firm matches. A clone size is listed for some rows: how often the clone was seen (once, few, many), or a class if it is expanded.

CDR3 protein: CASSAPDWSGVTDTQYF
CDR3 DNA: TGTGCCAGCAGCGCGCCCGACTGGAGCGGGGTCACAGATACGCAGTATTTT
D gene: TRBD2
V gene: TRBV11-2
CDR3 length: 17
clone size: NA
J gene: TRBJ2-3

CDR3 protein: CAGCRDIYYNEQFF
CDR3 DNA: TGTGCCGGTTGCCGGGATATTTACTACAATGAGCAGTTCTTC
D gene: NA
V gene: TRBV6-1
CDR3 length: 14
clone size: once
J gene: TRBJ2-1

CDR3 protein: CASSEGLPYNEQFF
CDR3 DNA: TGTGCCAGCAGTGAGGGACTCCCTTACAATGAGCAGTTCTTC
D gene: NA
V gene: TRBV25-1
CDR3 length: 14
clone size: NA
J gene: TRBJ2-1

CDR3 protein: CASSPLVVGIYEQYF
CDR3 DNA: TGTGCCAGCAGCCCACTCGTGGTGGGCATATACGAGCAGTACTTC
D gene: NA
V gene: TRBV7-9
CDR3 length: 15
clone size: NA
J gene: TRBJ2-7

CDR3 protein: CASSGQSYEQYF
CDR3 DNA: TGCGCCAGCTCGGGACAGTCCTACGAGCAGTACTTC
D gene: TRBD1
V gene: TRBV4-1
CDR3 length: 12
clone size: once
J gene: TRBJ2-7

CDR3 protein: CASSHRTGGNQPQHF
CDR3 DNA: TGTGCCAGCAGCCATCGGACAGGGGGCAATCAGCCCCAGCATTTT
D gene: TRBD1
V gene: TRBV6-5
CDR3 length: 15
clone size: NA
J gene: TRBJ1-5

CDR3 protein: CASSTGSYEQYF
CDR3 DNA: TGTGCCAGCAGTACAGGGTCCTACGAGCAGTACTTC
D gene: NA
V gene: TRBV27
CDR3 length: 12
clone size: few
J gene: TRBJ2-7

CDR3 protein: CASSDGTAANTQYF
CDR3 DNA: TGTGCCAGCAGCGACGGGACTGCCGCTAATACGCAGTATTTT
D gene: NA
V gene: TRBV11-2
CDR3 length: 14
clone size: NA
J gene: TRBJ2-3

CDR3 protein: CAWSARGLPGNTIYF
CDR3 DNA: TGTGCCTGGAGTGCCCGGGGTTTACCTGGAAACACCATATATTTT
D gene: NA
V gene: TRBV30
CDR3 length: 15
clone size: NA
J gene: TRBJ1-3

CDR3 protein: CASSFGSSYEQYF
CDR3 DNA: TGTGCCAGCAGCTTCGGGAGCTCCTACGAGCAGTACTTC
D gene: NA
V gene: TRBV11-2
CDR3 length: 13
clone size: NA
J gene: TRBJ2-7

CDR3 protein: CASRRTGDNPYNEQFF
CDR3 DNA: TGTGCCAGCAGGCGGACAGGGGACAACCCCTACAATGAGCAGTTCTTC
D gene: TRBD1
V gene: TRBV27
CDR3 length: 16
clone size: NA
J gene: TRBJ2-1